The rows below give T cell receptor beta chains drawn from one sample of a study of blood T cell repertoires in COVID-19. Clones were sequenced by immunoSEQ multiplex PCR, and TCRdb holds only the in-frame ones, with some missing. The repertoire holds about 110,000 clones, approximately 90% seen once, with 3% to 3.5% in the top ten. The sequencing input was peripheral blood. All receptors come from a woman between 45 and 65 years old with acute or convalescent COVID-19. The CDR3 runs from the conserved cysteine through the conserved F or W. The order of the fields is D gene, clone size, J gene, V gene, CDR3 length, CDR3 DNA, CDR3 protein. The D gene is left open where the match is weak. Clone sizes are given selectively: once, few, many, or a class where the clone is expanded.

-,once,TRBJ2-2,TRBV5-1,15,TGCGCCAGCAGCCCCCAGCTAGCGTTCGCCGGGGAGCTGTTTTTT,CASSPQLAFAGELFF
-,once,TRBJ1-2,TRBV27,16,TGTGCCAGCAGTTTATCGCCCCGGCAGGCCGGCTATGGCTACACCTTC,CASSLSPRQAGYGYTF
TRBD2,-,TRBJ2-5,TRBV2,14,TGTGCCAGCAGTAAAGCGGGAGTGGGAGAGACCCAGTACTTC,CASSKAGVGETQYF
-,-,TRBJ2-6,TRBV2,16,TGTGCCAGTAGCAAGGAGGGTTGGACTGGGGCCAACGTCCTGACTTTC,CASSKEGWTGANVLTF
-,-,TRBJ1-6,TRBV7-9,12,TGTGCCAGCAGCTTAGAGGGAGGACCCCTCCACTTT,CASSLEGGPLHF
TRBD2,-,TRBJ2-1,TRBV7-9,16,TGTGCCAGCAGCCAAAAAATGGGGACTAGCATTGATGAGCAGTTCTTC,CASSQKMGTSIDEQFF
TRBD2,-,TRBJ2-7,TRBV28,17,TGTGCCAGCAGTTCGTCCCTGAGGCTAGCGGGGACCTACGAGCAGTACTTC,CASSSSLRLAGTYEQYF
TRBD1,-,TRBJ1-2,TRBV19,14,TGTGCCAGTAGTATTGGCAGGGGGCCCGGTGGCTACACCTTC,CASSIGRGPGGYTF
-,-,TRBJ1-3,TRBV4-2,16,TGTGCCAGCAGCCAAGCAGGTCTTACTTCTGGAAACACCATATATTTT,CASSQAGLTSGNTIYF
TRBD2,-,TRBJ2-1,TRBV5-1,15,TGCGCCAGCAGCTTGCCTAGCGGGAGAAGCGATGAGCAGTTCTTC,CASSLPSGRSDEQFF
-,-,TRBJ1-1,TRBV7-9,15,TGTGCCAGCAGCTTAGAGGGGGGAGGGTACACTGAAGCTTTCTTT,CASSLEGGGYTEAFF
-,-,TRBJ1-5,TRBV18,17,TGTGCCAGCTCACCCAACAGGAGACCTGATAGCAATCAGCCCCAGCATTTT,CASSPNRRPDSNQPQHF
-,-,TRBJ2-1,TRBV5-5,13,TGTGCCAGCAGGACGGGACTCCTAAATGAGCAGTTCTTC,CASRTGLLNEQFF
TRBD2,-,TRBJ2-7,TRBV10-3,15,TGTGCCATCGCCTCTATTGCGGGAGAGCGATACGAGCAGTACTTC,CAIASIAGERYEQYF
TRBD2,-,TRBJ2-7,TRBV30,16,TGTGCCTGGACCCCCGAGATAGCGGGAGGGATTAACGAGCAGTACTTC,CAWTPEIAGGINEQYF
TRBD2,-,TRBJ2-1,TRBV3-1/TRBV3-2,16,TGTGCCAGCAGCCAAGTAGGGGCTAGCGGGAGGAATGAGCAGTTCTTC,CASSQVGASGRNEQFF
-,-,TRBJ1-6,TRBV5-5,15,TGTGCCAGCAGCTTACTCCTCCCTTATAATTCACCCCTCCACTTT,CASSLLLPYNSPLHF
-,-,TRBJ1-1,TRBV5-4,14,TGTGCCAGCAGGCCCGGGGGTTTGAACACTGAAGCTTTCTTT,CASRPGGLNTEAFF
-,-,TRBJ1-2,TRBV2,13,TGTGCCAGCAGTGAACACCTTCTAGGCGGCTACACCTTC,CASSEHLLGGYTF
-,-,TRBJ2-7,TRBV29-1,12,TGCAGCGTTGCTAGCGAGGATTACGAGCAGTACTTC,CSVASEDYEQYF
-,few,TRBJ2-7,TRBV7-8,17,TGTGCCAGCAGCTTATCTCAAAGCGGGACACTACTCTACGAGCAGTACTTC,CASSLSQSGTLLYEQYF
TRBD2,-,TRBJ2-1,TRBV19,18,TGTGCCAGTAGTACCCCGCAGGGTAGCGGGAGCTCCTACAATGAGCAGTTCTTC,CASSTPQGSGSSYNEQFF
TRBD2,-,TRBJ2-7,TRBV5-4,15,TGTGCCAGCAGCCATAGCGGGAGGATCTCCTACGAGCAGTACTTC,CASSHSGRISYEQYF
TRBD2,once,TRBJ2-5,TRBV19,19,TGTGCCAGTAGTACTTTAGAACTAGCGGGAGCGACGTACCAAGAGACCCAGTACTTC,CASSTLELAGATYQETQYF
TRBD2,-,TRBJ2-3,TRBV13,16,TGTGCCAGCAGCTCACCGGGACTAGCGGGGGGAGATACGCAGTATTTT,CASSSPGLAGGDTQYF
TRBD2,-,TRBJ2-3,TRBV19,16,TGTGCCAGTAGTATAGCGCCGGGAGGGCCGGGAGATACGCAGTATTTT,CASSIAPGGPGDTQYF
TRBD1,-,TRBJ1-4,TRBV2,14,TGTGCCAGCAGGGCCGGGACAGGGGGTGAAAAACTGTTTTTT,CASRAGTGGEKLFF
-,-,TRBJ2-5,TRBV27,13,TGTGCCAGCAGTTTAAGGGGGAGAGAGACCCAGTACTTC,CASSLRGRETQYF
TRBD2,-,TRBJ2-3,TRBV11-2,17,TGTGCCAGCAGCTTCCCAGGACTAGCGCGAACCACAGATACGCAGTATTTT,CASSFPGLARTTDTQYF
-,-,TRBJ2-1,TRBV15,15,TGTGCCACCAGCGACGGGTTAGCTTCCTACAATGAGCAGTTCTTC,CATSDGLASYNEQFF
TRBD1,-,TRBJ1-6,TRBV28,13,TGTGCCAGCCGGGGACAGGGCCAGTCACCCCTCCACTTT,CASRGQGQSPLHF
-,once,TRBJ2-5,TRBV18,15,TGTGCCAGCTCACCACAGGGACACATCCAAGAGACCCAGTACTTC,CASSPQGHIQETQYF
-,-,TRBJ1-3,TRBV29-1,14,TGCAGCGTTGAAAATCCCGTCGGGGGAAACACCATATATTTT,CSVENPVGGNTIYF
TRBD2,-,TRBJ2-5,TRBV29-1,17,TGCAGCGTTGAGAAACTAGCGGGAGTGATGGCTGCGGAGACCCAGTACTTC,CSVEKLAGVMAAETQYF
TRBD2,-,TRBJ2-1,TRBV9,21,TGTGCCAGCAGCGTAGGCCTAGGACTAGCGGGAGTAGGGTCCACGGTCAATGAGCAGTTCTTC,CASSVGLGLAGVGSTVNEQFF
-,-,TRBJ2-2,TRBV2,14,TGTGCCAGCAGTGGCCAGGGGTTCACCGGGGAGCTGTTTTTT,CASSGQGFTGELFF
TRBD1,-,TRBJ1-6,TRBV13,16,TGTGCCAGCAGCTTAGGACCCGGGACAGGGACTTCACCCCTCCACTTT,CASSLGPGTGTSPLHF
TRBD2,few,TRBJ2-3,TRBV11-2,18,TGTGCCAGCAGCTTAGGGTTGTCGTTAGCGGGGAGCACAGATACGCAGTATTTT,CASSLGLSLAGSTDTQYF
TRBD1,-,TRBJ1-3,TRBV19,15,TGTGCCAGTAGTATGGACAGGGTTTCTGGAAACACCATATATTTT,CASSMDRVSGNTIYF
TRBD2,-,TRBJ2-1,TRBV7-2,15,TGTGCCAGCAGTATTCTAGCGGGCGATTACAATGAGCAGTTCTTC,CASSILAGDYNEQFF
-,-,TRBJ1-1,TRBV7-2,13,TGTGCCAGCAGCTTAAGCATGAACACTGAAGCTTTCTTT,CASSLSMNTEAFF
-,-,TRBJ2-5,TRBV23-1,11,TGCGCCAGCAGTCACCGCAAGAGCCAGTACTTC,CASSHRKSQYF
TRBD2,-,TRBJ2-1,TRBV18,14,TGTGCCAGCTCACCCCGGCGGGAGAACAATGAGCAGTTCTTC,CASSPRRENNEQFF
-,-,TRBJ2-2,TRBV19,14,TGTGCCAGTAGTATTCAGCCCCGGGCCGGGGAGCTGTTTTTT,CASSIQPRAGELFF
TRBD2,-,TRBJ2-3,TRBV6-5,15,TGTGCCAGCAGCCGCGGGACTAGCGGGAGCGATACGCAGTATTTT,CASSRGTSGSDTQYF